The 15 T cell receptor beta chains listed next were all sequenced from one sample in a study of technical replicates of blood from several donors. Here immunoSEQ multiplex PCR was the method, and the copy in TCRdb shows in-frame clones only, minus some. This table has around 13,000 clones, around 75% appearing once. Material for sequencing was PBMCs. All receptors derive from a human donor in good health.

The chain combines TRBV6-5 with TRBJ2-6; 7 nucleotides match TRBD2. CDR1 and CDR2 from the germline V gene are MNHEY and SVGAGI. V was pared by 5 bases and J by 2 bases, with 3 bases of the junction left unmatched. The CDR3 sequence is 15 residues long. CDR3 amino acids: CASSGGSAGANVLTF. Here the CDR3 DNA reads TGTGCCAGCAGTGGCGGGAGTGCTGGGGCCAACGTCCTGACTTTC.

This clone has just one count. V is TRBV30 and J is TRBJ1-5; the D gene is possibly TRBD1 (5 bases). The V and J ends lost 2 bases and 7 bases respectively, with 12 bases between them. Germline V gene sequence: CDR1 GTSNPN, CDR2 SVGIG (reference sequence). This CDR3 is 13 amino acids long. CDR3 region: CAWSLRGGQPQHF. CDR3 coding DNA: TGTGCCTGGAGTCTACGGGGGGGACAGCCCCAGCATTTT.

This chain connects TRBV7-2 to TRBJ2-7, with 9 nucleotides matching TRBD1. Germline CDR1 SGHTA, CDR2 FQGNSA. The CDR3 spans 14 residues. With V trimmed by 5 bases and J by 5 bases, 7 bases remained unmatched. The CDR3 DNA reads as TGTGCCAGCAGCCGGGACAGGGCTATGGACGAGCAGTACTTC. Translation: CASSRDRAMDEQYF.

This clone was recorded a few times. The chain joins TRBV7-7 to TRBJ1-4, with 7 nucleotides matching TRBD1. V gave up 5 bases and J gave up 7 bases; unmatched junction bases: 7. Germline CDR1 SSHAT, CDR2 FNYEAQ (reference sequence). The CDR3 covers 14 residues. CDR3 loop: CASSVNRGSEKLFF. The CDR3 coding sequence is TGTGCCAGCAGCGTTAACAGGGGCAGTGAAAAACTGTTTTTT.

This chain uses TRBV6-5 with TRBJ1-5; no clear D gene. V was trimmed by 5 bases and J by 3 bases, leaving 8 bases between them. CDR3 length: 13 amino acids. Germline CDR1 MNHEY, CDR2 SVGAGI. The CDR3 loop is CASSQDINQPQHF. Written as DNA, the CDR3 is TGTGCCAGCAGTCAGGATATCAATCAGCCCCAGCATTTT.

The V and J genes are TRBV27 and TRBJ2-7; the match to TRBD2 covers 10 bases. Looked up from germline, CDR1 is MNHEY and CDR2 is SMNVEV (reference sequence). This CDR3 is built from 17 residues. V gave up 5 bases and J gave up 2 bases; unmatched junction bases: 12. In nucleotides, the CDR3 is TGTGCCAGCAGTCCCCCCCGCGGGACTAGCGCGACCTACGAGCAGTACTTC. It translates to CASSPPRGTSATYEQYF.

The table lists this clone with a count of one. The chain couples TRBV18 to TRBJ2-3; 9 bases match TRBD1. With 3 bases clipped from V and 5 bases from J, the junction kept 12 bases outside the gene matches. This CDR3 is 17 amino acids long. The germline gives CDR1 KGHSH, CDR2 LQKENI. CDR3 DNA sequence: TGTGCCAGCTCACCCCTCGGGGGGACAGGGATTGTAGATACGCAGTATTTT. Amino acid sequence: CASSPLGGTGIVDTQYF.

The chain joins TRBV20-1 to TRBJ1-2, with D possibly TRBD1 on 5 matching bases. The CDR3 contains 11 residues. V was pared by 7 bases and J by 3 bases, with 9 bases between. Germline CDR1 is DFQATT and CDR2 is SNEGSKA (reference sequence). The CDR3 region has the DNA TGCAGTGTCGGGGGTCACTATGGCTACACCTTC. This encodes CSVGGHYGYTF.

The rearrangement joins TRBV6-1 to TRBJ2-3, with D tentatively TRBD2 (7 bases). The CDR3 loop spans 16 amino acids. Trimming removed 4 bases at V and 1 base at J, with 15 bases between. Germline V gene data show CDR1 as MNHNS and CDR2 as SASEGT. The CDR3 sequence is CASSGGGRDGTDTQYF. The DNA of the CDR3 is TGTGCCAGCAGTGGGGGGGGGCGGGACGGCACAGATACGCAGTATTTT.

The CDR3 region is CASSLEVAGVPEQFF. The DNA for the CDR3 is TGTGCCAGCAGCTTAGAGGTAGCGGGAGTTCCTGAGCAGTTCTTC. J is TRBJ2-1 and V is TRBV7-8; TRBD2 aligns across 9 bases. CDR1 and CDR2 from the germline V gene are SGHVS and FQNEAQ. The ends lost 1 base at V and 9 bases at J; junction bases unmatched: 7. This CDR3 contains 15 residues.

The chain carries TRBV28 and TRBJ2-7, with 7 nucleotides matching TRBD1. Germline CDR1 is MDHEN and CDR2 is SYDVKM. CDR3 length: 17 residues. J was trimmed by 1 base and V by 3 bases; bases with no gene match: 12. CDR3 residues: CASSFRLGQTPSYEQYF. The CDR3 region has the DNA TGTGCCAGCAGTTTTAGGTTGGGACAGACACCTTCCTACGAGCAGTACTTC.

The chain links TRBV11-2 to TRBJ2-7; 10 bases agree with TRBD2. The CDR3 has 16 residues. Germline V lookup: CDR1 SGHAT, CDR2 FQNNGV. J was trimmed by 2 bases and V by 3 bases; bases with no gene match: 7. CDR3 residues: CASSFPLAGETYEQYF. DNA of the CDR3: TGTGCCAGCAGCTTCCCCCTAGCGGGAGAGACCTACGAGCAGTACTTC.

V usage is TRBV18 and J usage is TRBJ2-7; 12 nucleotides match TRBD1. Germline V CDR1 and CDR2: KGHSH, LQKENI. With 3 bases clipped from V and 9 bases from J, the junction kept 9 bases outside the gene matches. This CDR3 is 15 amino acids long. In nucleotides, the CDR3 is TGTGCCAGCTCACCGAGCCGGGACAGGGGGCACGGGCAGTACTTC. It specifies CASSPSRDRGHGQYF.

A few counts support this clone. The J gene is TRBJ1-3, the V gene TRBV9; weak D call: TRBD1 (6 bases). This CDR3 is 14 amino acids long. With 6 bases removed from V and 4 bases from J, the gap between germline ends came to 14 bases. Germline assignment: CDR1 SGDLS and CDR2 YYNGEE. The CDR3 nucleotides are TGTGCCAGCACCCCAGGGGACACGGGAAACACCATATATTTT. It specifies CASTPGDTGNTIYF.

V is TRBV19 and J is TRBJ1-3; D call uncertain. The V end lost 7 bases, the J end lost 0 bases, and 7 bases lay between the germline ends. CDR1 and CDR2 from the germline V gene are LNHDA and SQIVND (reference sequence). The CDR3 extends over 13 amino acids. CDR3 region: CASNRDSGNTIYF. The CDR3 DNA is TGTGCCAGTAACAGAGACTCTGGAAACACCATATATTTT.